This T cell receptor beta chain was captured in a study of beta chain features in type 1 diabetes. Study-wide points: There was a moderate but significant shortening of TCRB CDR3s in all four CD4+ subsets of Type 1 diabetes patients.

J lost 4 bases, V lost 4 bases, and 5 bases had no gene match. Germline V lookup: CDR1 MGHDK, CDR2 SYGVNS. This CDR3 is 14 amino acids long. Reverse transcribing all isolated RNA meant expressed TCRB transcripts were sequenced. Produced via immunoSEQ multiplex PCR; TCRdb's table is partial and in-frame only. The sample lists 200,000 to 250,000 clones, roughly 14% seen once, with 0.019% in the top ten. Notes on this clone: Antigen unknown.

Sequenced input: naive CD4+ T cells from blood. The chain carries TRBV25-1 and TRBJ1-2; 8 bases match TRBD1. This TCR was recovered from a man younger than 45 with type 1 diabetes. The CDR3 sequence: CASSAGQAIYGYTF. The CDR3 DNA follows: TGTGCCAGCAGTGCGGGACAGGCCATCTATGGCTACACCTTC.